This T cell receptor beta chain emerged from a study of blood T cell repertoires in COVID-19. The method was immunoSEQ multiplex PCR; TCRdb's version includes in-frame clones alone and lacks a portion of them. The sample carries around 130,000 clones, approximately 77% recorded once. In germline, CDR1 is MNHEY, CDR2 SVGAGI. V was clipped by 4 bases and J by 2 bases, with 12 bases between them. This CDR3 comprises 14 residues. The origin of this receptor is a man at least 80 years old with acute or convalescent COVID-19. The sample consisted of peripheral blood. The chain employs TRBV6-5 and TRBJ2-7; TRBD2 is a possible D gene (6 bases). CDR3 region: CASSFKPGAYEQYF. Written as DNA, the CDR3 is TGTGCCAGCAGTTTTAAACCGGGGGCCTACGAGCAGTACTTC.